Given below is one TCR beta chain in context. The antigen remains unidentified. Only CD45RO-negative cells positively selected for CCR7 counted as naive CD8 cells, so terminally differentiated effector memory CD45RA+ cells were excluded. The germline V gene has CDR1 MGHRA and CDR2 YSYEKL. This CDR3 region has 16 residues. The V end lost 1 base, the J end lost 2 bases, and 14 bases lay between the germline ends. This record comes from a study of shared clonotypes between healthy human individuals. Study results and limitations: Clonotype sharing across a few donors was observed for roughly 5% of naive CD4 clonotypes.

Some clones are missing from TCRdb's copy, which holds only in-frame ones; the method was immunoSEQ multiplex PCR. This table has around 560,000 clones, roughly 96% appearing once. The sample taken for sequencing was naive CD8+ T cells sorted from blood. The chain is built from TRBV4-1 and TRBJ2-5; D could derive from TRBD1 or TRBD2 (5 bases each). The TCR sequence derives from a woman younger than 45 in good health. In DNA form, the CDR3 reads TGCGCCAGCAGCCAAGTAGAGGGCAGGGAGCAAGAGACCCAGTACTTC. It yields the protein CASSQVEGREQETQYF.